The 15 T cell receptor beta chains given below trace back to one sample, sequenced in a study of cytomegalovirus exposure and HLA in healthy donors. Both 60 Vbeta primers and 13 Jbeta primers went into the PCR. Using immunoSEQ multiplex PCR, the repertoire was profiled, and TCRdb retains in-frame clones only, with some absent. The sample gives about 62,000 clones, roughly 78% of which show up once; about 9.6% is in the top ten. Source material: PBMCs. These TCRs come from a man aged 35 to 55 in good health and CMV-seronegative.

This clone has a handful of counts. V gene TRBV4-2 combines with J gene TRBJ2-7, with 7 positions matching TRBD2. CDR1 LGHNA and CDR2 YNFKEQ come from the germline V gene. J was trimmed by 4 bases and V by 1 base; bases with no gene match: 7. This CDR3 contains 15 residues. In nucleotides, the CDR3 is TGTGCCAGCAGCCAAGTGGGGGGAGGGAGTTACGAGCAGTACTTC. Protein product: CASSQVGGGSYEQYF.

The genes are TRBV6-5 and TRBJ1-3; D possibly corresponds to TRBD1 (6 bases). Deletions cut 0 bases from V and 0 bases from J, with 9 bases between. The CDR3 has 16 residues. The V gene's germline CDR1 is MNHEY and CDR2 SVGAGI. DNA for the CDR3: TGTGCCAGCAGTTACTCGGGGACAAGCTCTGGAAACACCATATATTTT. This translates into CASSYSGTSSGNTIYF.

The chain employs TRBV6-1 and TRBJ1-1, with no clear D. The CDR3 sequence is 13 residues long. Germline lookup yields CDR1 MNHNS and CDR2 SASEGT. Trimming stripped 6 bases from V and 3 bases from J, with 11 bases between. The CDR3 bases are TGTGCCAGCAGGCTTCGGGTCGACACTGAAGCTTTCTTT. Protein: CASRLRVDTEAFF.

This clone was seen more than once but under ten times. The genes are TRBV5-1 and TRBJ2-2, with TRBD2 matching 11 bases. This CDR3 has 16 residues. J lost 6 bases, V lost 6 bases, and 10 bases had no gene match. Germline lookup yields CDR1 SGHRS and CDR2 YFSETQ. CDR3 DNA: TGCGCCAGCACGGTATTAGCGGGGGGGCCCCCCGGGGAGCTGTTTTTT. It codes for CASTVLAGGPPGELFF.

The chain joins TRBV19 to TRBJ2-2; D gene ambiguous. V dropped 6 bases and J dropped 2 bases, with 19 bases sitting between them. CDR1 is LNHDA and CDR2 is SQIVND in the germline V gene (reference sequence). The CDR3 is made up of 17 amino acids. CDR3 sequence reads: CASSRGPVGGNTGELFF. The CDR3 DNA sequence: TGTGCCAGTAGCCGCGGTCCGGTTGGCGGAAACACCGGGGAGCTGTTTTTT.

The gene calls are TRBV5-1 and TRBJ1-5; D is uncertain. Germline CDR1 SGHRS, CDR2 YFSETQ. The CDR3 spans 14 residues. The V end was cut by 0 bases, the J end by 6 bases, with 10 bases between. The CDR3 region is CASSLDSEGQPQHF. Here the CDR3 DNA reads TGCGCCAGCAGCTTGGATTCGGAGGGTCAGCCCCAGCATTTT.

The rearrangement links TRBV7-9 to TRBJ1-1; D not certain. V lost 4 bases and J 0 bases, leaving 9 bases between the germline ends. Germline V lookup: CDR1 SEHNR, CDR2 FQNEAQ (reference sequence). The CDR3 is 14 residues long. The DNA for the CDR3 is TGTGCCAGCAGCTCCCCCCCCATGAACACTGAAGCTTTCTTT. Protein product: CASSSPPMNTEAFF.

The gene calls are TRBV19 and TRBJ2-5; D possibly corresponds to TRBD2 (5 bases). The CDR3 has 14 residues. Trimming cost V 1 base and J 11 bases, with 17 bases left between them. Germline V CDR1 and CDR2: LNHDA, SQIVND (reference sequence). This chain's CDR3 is CASSIGVLLGEQYF. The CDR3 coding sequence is TGTGCCAGTAGTATAGGGGTTTTGCTCGGGGAGCAGTACTTC.

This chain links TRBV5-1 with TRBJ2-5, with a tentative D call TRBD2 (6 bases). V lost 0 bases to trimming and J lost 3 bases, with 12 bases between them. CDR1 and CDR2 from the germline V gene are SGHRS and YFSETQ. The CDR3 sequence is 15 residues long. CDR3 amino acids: CASSLAVSGEETQYF. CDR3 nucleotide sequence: TGCGCCAGCAGCTTGGCAGTGTCGGGGGAAGAGACCCAGTACTTC. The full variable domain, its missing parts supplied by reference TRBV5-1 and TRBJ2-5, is KAGVTQTPRYLIKTRGQQVTLSCSPISGHRSVSWYQQTPGQGLQFLFEYFSETQRNKGNFPGRFSGRQFSNSRSEMNVSTLELGDSALYLCASSLAVSGEETQYFGPGTRLLVL.

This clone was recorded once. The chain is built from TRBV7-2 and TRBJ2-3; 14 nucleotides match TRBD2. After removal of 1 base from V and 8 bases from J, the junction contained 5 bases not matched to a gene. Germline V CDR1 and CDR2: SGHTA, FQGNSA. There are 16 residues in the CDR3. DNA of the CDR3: TGTGCCAGCAGCTTAGTTGGACTAGCGGGAGGCTCTACGCAGTATTTT. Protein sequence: CASSLVGLAGGSTQYF. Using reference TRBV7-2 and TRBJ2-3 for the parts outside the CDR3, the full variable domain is GAGVSQSPSNKVTEKGKDVELRCDPISGHTALYWYRQSLGQGLEFLIYFQGNSAPDKSGLPSDRFSAERTGGSVSTLTIQRTQQEDSAVYLCASSLVGLAGGSTQYFGPGTRLTVL.

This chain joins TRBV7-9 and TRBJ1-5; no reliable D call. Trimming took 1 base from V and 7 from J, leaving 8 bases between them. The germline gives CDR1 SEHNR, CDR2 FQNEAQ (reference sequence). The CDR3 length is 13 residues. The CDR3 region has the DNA TGTGCCAGCAGCTTAGGAGATTTGCAGCCCCAGCATTTT. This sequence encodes CASSLGDLQPQHF.

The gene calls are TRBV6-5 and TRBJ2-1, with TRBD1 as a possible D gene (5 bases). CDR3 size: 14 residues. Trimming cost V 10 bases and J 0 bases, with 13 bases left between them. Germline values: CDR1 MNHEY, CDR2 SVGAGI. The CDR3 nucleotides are TGTGCCATCGCGGCTGACAGCTCCTACAATGAGCAGTTCTTC. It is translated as CAIAADSSYNEQFF.

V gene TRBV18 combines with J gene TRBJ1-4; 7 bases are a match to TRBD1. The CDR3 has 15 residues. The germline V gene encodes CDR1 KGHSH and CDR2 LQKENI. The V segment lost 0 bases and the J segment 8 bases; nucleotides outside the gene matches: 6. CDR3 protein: CASSPPNQGGEKLFF. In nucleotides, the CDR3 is TGTGCCAGCTCACCACCCAACCAGGGGGGCGAAAAACTGTTTTTT.

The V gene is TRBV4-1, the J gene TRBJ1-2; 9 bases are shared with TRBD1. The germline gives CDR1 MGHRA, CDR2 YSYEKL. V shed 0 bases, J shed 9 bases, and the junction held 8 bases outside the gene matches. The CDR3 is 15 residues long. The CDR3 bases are TGCGCCAGCAGCCAAGATAGAACAGGGGGCTTTCGCTACACCTTC. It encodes CASSQDRTGGFRYTF.

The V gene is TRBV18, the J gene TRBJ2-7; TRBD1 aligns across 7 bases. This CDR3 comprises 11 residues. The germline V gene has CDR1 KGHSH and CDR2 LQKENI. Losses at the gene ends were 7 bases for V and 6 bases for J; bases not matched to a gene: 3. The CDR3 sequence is CASFDRVEQYF. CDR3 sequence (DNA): TGTGCCAGCTTTGACAGGGTCGAGCAGTACTTC.